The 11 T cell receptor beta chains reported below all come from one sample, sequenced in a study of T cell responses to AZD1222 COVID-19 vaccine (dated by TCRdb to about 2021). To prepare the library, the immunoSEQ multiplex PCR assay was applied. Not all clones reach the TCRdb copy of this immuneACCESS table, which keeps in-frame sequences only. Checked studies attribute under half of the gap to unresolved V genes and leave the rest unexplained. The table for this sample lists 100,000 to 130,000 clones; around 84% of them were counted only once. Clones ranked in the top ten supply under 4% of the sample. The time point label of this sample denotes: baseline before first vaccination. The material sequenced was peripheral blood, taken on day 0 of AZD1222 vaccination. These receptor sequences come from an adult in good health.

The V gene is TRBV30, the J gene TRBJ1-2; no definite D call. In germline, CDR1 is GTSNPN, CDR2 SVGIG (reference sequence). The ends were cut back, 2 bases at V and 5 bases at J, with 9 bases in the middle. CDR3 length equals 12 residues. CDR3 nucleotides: TGTGCCTGGAGTAGGGATGGGTATGGCTACACCTTC. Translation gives CAWSRDGYGYTF.

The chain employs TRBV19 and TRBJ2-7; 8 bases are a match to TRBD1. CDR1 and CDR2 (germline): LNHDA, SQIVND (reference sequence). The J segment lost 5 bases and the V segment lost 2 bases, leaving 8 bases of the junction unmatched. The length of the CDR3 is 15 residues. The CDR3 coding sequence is TGTGCCAGTAGTATAACCGGGACAGGTCTGCACGAGCAGTACTTC. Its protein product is CASSITGTGLHEQYF.

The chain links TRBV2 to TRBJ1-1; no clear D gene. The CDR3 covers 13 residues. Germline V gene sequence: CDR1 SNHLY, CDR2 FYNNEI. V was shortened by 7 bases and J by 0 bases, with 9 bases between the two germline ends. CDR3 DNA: TGTGCCAGCAACCCGATTGTGAACACTGAAGCTTTCTTT. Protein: CASNPIVNTEAFF.

CDR3 nucleotides: TGTGCCAGCAGCCCCCGACATGACTATGGCTACACCTTC. Translated: CASSPRHDYGYTF. The chain combines TRBV7-2 with TRBJ1-2; D remains ambiguous. V gave up 5 bases and J gave up 3 bases, with 10 bases separating them. From germline, CDR1 is SGHTA and CDR2 FQGNSA. The length of the CDR3 is 13 residues.

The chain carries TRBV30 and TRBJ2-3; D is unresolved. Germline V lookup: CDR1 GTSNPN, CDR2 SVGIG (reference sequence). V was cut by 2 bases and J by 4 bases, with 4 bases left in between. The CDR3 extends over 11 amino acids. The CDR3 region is CAWSLADTQYF. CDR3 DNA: TGTGCCTGGAGTTTGGCAGATACGCAGTATTTT.

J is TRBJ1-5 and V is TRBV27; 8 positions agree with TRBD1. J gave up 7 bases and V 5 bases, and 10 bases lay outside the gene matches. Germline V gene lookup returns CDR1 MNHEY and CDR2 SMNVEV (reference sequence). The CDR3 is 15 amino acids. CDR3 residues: CASSGAGGGKQPQHF. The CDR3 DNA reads TGTGCCAGCAGTGGAGCAGGGGGCGGGAAGCAGCCCCAGCATTTT.

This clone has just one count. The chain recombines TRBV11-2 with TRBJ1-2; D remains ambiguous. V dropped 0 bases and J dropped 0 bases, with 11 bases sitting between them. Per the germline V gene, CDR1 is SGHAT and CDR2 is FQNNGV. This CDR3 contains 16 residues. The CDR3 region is CASSLDLEHANYGYTF. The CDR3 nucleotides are TGTGCCAGCAGCTTAGATCTAGAACATGCTAACTATGGCTACACCTTC.

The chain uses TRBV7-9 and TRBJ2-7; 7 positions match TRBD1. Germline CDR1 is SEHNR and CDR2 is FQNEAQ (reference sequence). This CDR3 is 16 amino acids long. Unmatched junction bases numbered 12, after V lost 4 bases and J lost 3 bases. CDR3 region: CASSYSIGQELYEQYF. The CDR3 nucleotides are TGTGCCAGCAGCTATTCAATCGGACAGGAGCTCTACGAGCAGTACTTC.

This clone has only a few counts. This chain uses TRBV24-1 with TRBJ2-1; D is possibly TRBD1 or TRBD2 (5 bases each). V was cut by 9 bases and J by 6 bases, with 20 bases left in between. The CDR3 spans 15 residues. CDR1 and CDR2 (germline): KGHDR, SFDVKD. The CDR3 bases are TGTGCCACCGAACCGGGACGGGGTACTAGCAATGAGCAGTTCTTC. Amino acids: CATEPGRGTSNEQFF.

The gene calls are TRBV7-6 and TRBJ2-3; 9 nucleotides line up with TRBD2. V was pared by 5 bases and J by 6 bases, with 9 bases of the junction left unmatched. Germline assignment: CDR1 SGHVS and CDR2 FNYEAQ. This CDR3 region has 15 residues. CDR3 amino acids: CASSLVAGDRDTQYF. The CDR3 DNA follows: TGTGCCAGCAGCCTCGTAGCGGGGGATAGGGATACGCAGTATTTT.

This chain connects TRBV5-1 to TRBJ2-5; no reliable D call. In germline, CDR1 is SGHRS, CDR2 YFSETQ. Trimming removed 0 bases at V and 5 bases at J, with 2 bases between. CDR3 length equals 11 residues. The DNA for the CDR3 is TGCGCCAGCAGCTTGGAGGAGACCCAGTACTTC. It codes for CASSLEETQYF.